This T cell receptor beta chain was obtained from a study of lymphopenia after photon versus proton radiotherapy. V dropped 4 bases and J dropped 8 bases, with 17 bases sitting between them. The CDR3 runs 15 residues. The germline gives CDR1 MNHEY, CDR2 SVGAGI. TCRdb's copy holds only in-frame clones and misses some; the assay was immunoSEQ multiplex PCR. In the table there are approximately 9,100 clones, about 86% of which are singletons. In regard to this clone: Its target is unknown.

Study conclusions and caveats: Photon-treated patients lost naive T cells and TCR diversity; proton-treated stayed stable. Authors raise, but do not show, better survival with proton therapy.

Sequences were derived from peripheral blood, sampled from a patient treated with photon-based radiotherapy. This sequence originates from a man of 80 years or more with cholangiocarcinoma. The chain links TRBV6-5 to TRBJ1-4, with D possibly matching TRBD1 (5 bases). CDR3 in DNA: TGTGCCAGCAGTTGGGGGGGATCGGCGTACGAAAAACTGTTTTTT. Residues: CASSWGGSAYEKLFF.